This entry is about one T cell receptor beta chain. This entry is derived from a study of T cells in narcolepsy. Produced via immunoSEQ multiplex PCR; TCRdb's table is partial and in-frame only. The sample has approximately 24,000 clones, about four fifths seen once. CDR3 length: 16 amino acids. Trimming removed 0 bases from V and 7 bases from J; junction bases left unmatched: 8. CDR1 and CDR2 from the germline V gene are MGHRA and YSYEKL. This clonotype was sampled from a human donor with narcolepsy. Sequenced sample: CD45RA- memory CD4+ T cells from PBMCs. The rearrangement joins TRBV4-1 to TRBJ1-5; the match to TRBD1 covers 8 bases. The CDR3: CASSQDVTGAFQPQHF. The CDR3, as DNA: TGCGCCAGCAGCCAAGATGTGACAGGGGCTTTCCAGCCCCAGCATTTT.